Shown below are 11 T cell receptor beta chains from a single sample sequenced in a study of tissue T cells after allogeneic stem cell transplantation. The data were produced by immunoSEQ multiplex PCR, yet TCRdb's version contains in-frame clones alone and is incomplete. The sample lists 500 or so clones, 65% to 85% occurring once. The input for sequencing was skin, taken at autopsy. These receptors were taken from a male patient between 35 and 70 years old with steroid-refractory graft-versus-host disease after an allogeneic stem cell transplant. The graft donor may account for some of the T cells.

This clone came up a few times. V usage is TRBV4-3 and J usage is TRBJ2-7; D is unresolved. The germline gives CDR1 LGHNA, CDR2 YSLEER. Trimming removed 1 base from V and 6 bases from J, with 16 bases in between. This CDR3 spans 15 amino acids. CDR3 in DNA: TGCGCCAGCAGCCAAGGGGCCAGGAGCCCAGGCGAGCAGTACTTC. This sequence encodes CASSQGARSPGEQYF.

The chain recombines TRBV29-1 with TRBJ1-1, with a weak D call TRBD1 (5 bases). Trimming took 3 bases from V and 6 from J, leaving 20 bases between them. CDR3 length equals 15 residues. Germline values: CDR1 SQVTM, CDR2 ANQGSEA. CDR3 residues: CSVDAAVGVIAEAFF. CDR3 DNA: TGCAGCGTTGATGCCGCCGTGGGGGTGATCGCTGAAGCTTTCTTT.

The chain combines TRBV7-9 with TRBJ2-7, with 11 bases identical to TRBD1. The CDR3 spans 14 residues. J lost 7 bases, V lost 3 bases, and 5 bases had no gene match. Germline V lookup: CDR1 SEHNR, CDR2 FQNEAQ (reference sequence). The CDR3 is CASSFGQGAREQYF. CDR3 coding DNA: TGTGCCAGCAGCTTTGGACAGGGGGCCCGAGAGCAGTACTTC. The variable domain in full, completed from reference TRBV7-9 and TRBJ2-7, reads DTGVSQNPRHKITKRGQNVTFRCDPISEHNRLYWYRQTLGQGPEFLTYFQNEAQLEKSRLLSDRFSAERPKGSFSTLEIQRTEQGDSAMYLCASSFGQGAREQYFGPGTRLTVT.

The J gene is TRBJ2-6, the V gene TRBV27; the D gene is possibly TRBD2 (5 bases). Germline V gene lookup returns CDR1 MNHEY and CDR2 SMNVEV (reference sequence). The V gene lost 0 bases and the J gene lost 15 bases, with 9 bases spanning the gap. The CDR3 consists of 12 residues. The CDR3 sequence is CASSLSGSGLTF. The CDR3 coding sequence is TGTGCCAGCAGTTTATCGGGGAGCGGCCTGACTTTC.

V is TRBV18 and J is TRBJ1-5; 7 bases are shared with TRBD1. The CDR3 runs to 13 residues. V shed 4 bases, J shed 8 bases, and the junction held 5 bases outside the gene matches. Germline CDR1 is KGHSH and CDR2 is LQKENI. CDR3 bases: TGTGCCAGCTCACGGGACAGCGGCGAGCCCCAGCATTTT. As protein: CASSRDSGEPQHF.

The CDR3 coding sequence is TGTGCCAGTAGTTGGACAGCTCTAGGCACTGAAGCTTTCTTT. The encoded protein is CASSWTALGTEAFF. The chain couples TRBV19 to TRBJ1-1; D is perhaps TRBD1 (6 bases). Trimming removed 5 bases at V and 4 bases at J, with 14 bases between. The germline V gene encodes CDR1 LNHDA and CDR2 SQIVND (reference sequence). There are 14 residues in the CDR3.

V gene TRBV5-1 combines with J gene TRBJ2-3; TRBD1 agrees at 9 bases. The CDR3 spans 16 residues. The germline CDR1 and CDR2 sequences are SGHRS and YFSETQ. Unmatched junction bases numbered 8, after V lost 0 bases and J lost 6 bases. CDR3 protein: CASSLEGHRGQDTQYF. DNA for the CDR3: TGCGCCAGCAGCTTGGAGGGGCACAGGGGGCAGGATACGCAGTATTTT. The variable domain in full, with the rest retrieved from reference TRBV5-1 and TRBJ2-3, is KAGVTQTPRYLIKTRGQQVTLSCSPISGHRSVSWYQQTPGQGLQFLFEYFSETQRNKGNFPGRFSGRQFSNSRSEMNVSTLELGDSALYLCASSLEGHRGQDTQYFGPGTRLTVL.

The chain is built from TRBV10-3 and TRBJ2-7; 8 positions agree with TRBD1. Germline CDR1 reads ENHRY; CDR2 reads SYGVKD. CDR3 length equals 15 residues. J was trimmed by 4 bases and V by 2 bases; bases with no gene match: 7. The CDR3 sequence: CAISEGTGGIYEQYF. The DNA for the CDR3 is TGTGCCATCAGTGAGGGGACAGGAGGGATATACGAGCAGTACTTC.

The chain is built from TRBV7-9 and TRBJ1-4; D is undetermined. This CDR3 is 14 amino acids long. CDR1 is SEHNR, CDR2 FQNEAQ, per germline (reference sequence). The germline V and J ends were trimmed by 5 bases and 3 bases, with 10 bases remaining between them. The CDR3 loop reads CASSPRTANEKLFF. The DNA for the CDR3 is TGTGCCAGCAGCCCTAGGACGGCTAATGAAAAACTGTTTTTT.

The CDR3 bases are TGTGCCAGTAGTATAAGGGCCGAGACCCTCCCAGATACGCAGTATTTT. Translation: CASSIRAETLPDTQYF. This sequence joins TRBV19 and TRBJ2-3; no firm D call. V lost 2 bases to trimming and J lost 4 bases, with 16 bases between them. CDR1 is LNHDA, CDR2 SQIVND, per germline (reference sequence). The CDR3 is 16 residues long.

Note on this clone: Other DNA variants within this sample encode the same CDR3. CDR3 sequence (DNA): TGTGCCAGCTCACCGAGGGAGACAGGGAACACTGAAGCTTTCTTT. Translated: CASSPRETGNTEAFF. The V and J genes are TRBV18 and TRBJ1-1; D is perhaps TRBD1 (6 bases). CDR3 length equals 15 residues. Trimming cost V 3 bases and J 1 base, with 12 bases left between them. Germline CDR1 is KGHSH and CDR2 is LQKENI.